Below, 16 T cell receptor beta chains from the same sample are listed, as sequenced in a study of control samples from healthy donors and cancer patients. Using immunoSEQ multiplex PCR, the repertoire was profiled, and TCRdb retains in-frame clones only, with some absent. The data show 40,000 to 60,000 clones, with around 90% seen just once and around an eighth held by the top ten. Sequencing used PBMCs. These receptors were collected from a man aged 55 to 69 with head and neck cancer.

This clone was counted a single time. V and J are TRBV4-3 and TRBJ2-3; possible D gene TRBD2, 6 bases. Germline V gene lookup returns CDR1 LGHNA and CDR2 YSLEER. V dropped 2 bases and J dropped 0 bases, with 15 bases sitting between them. The CDR3 has 17 residues. CDR3 in amino acids: CASSQQAGITSTDTQYF. The CDR3 region has the DNA TGCGCCAGCAGCCAACAAGCGGGTATAACTAGCACAGATACGCAGTATTTT.

The J gene is TRBJ2-1, the V gene TRBV18; D tentatively fits TRBD1 or TRBD2 (5 bases each). CDR1 is KGHSH and CDR2 is LQKENI in the germline V gene. Trimming pared 6 bases from V and 4 bases from J, leaving 10 bases between. This CDR3 region has 13 residues. DNA of the CDR3: TGTGCCAGCTCCCCTGAGGGGTACAATGAGCAGTTCTTC. This gives the protein CASSPEGYNEQFF.

The chain uses TRBV7-3 and TRBJ2-7; no clear D. V was trimmed by 5 bases and J by 2 bases, leaving 13 bases between them. The germline CDR1 and CDR2 sequences are SGHTA and FQGTGA. This CDR3 comprises 14 residues. CDR3 region: CASSISTGPYEQYF. CDR3 nucleotides: TGTGCCAGCAGCATATCGACCGGACCCTACGAGCAGTACTTC. The whole variable domain, filled in from reference TRBV7-3 and TRBJ2-7, reads GAGVSQTPSNKVTEKGKYVELRCDPISGHTALYWYRQSLGQGPEFLIYFQGTGAADDSGLPNDRFFAVRPEGSVSTLKIQRTERGDSAVYLCASSISTGPYEQYFGPGTRLTVT.

The rearrangement joins TRBV28 to TRBJ2-2; perhaps TRBD1 as D (6 bases). Germline V lookup: CDR1 MDHEN, CDR2 SYDVKM. Between the trimmed V and J ends, which lost 7 bases and 10 bases, there was a span of 16 bases. This CDR3 has 13 residues. The DNA of the CDR3 is TGTGCCAGCACCAAACAGGGACCCCAGGAGCTGTTTTTT. Translation: CASTKQGPQELFF. Looking up the rest from reference TRBV28 and TRBJ2-2 gives the full variable domain: DVKVTQSSRYLVKRTGEKVFLECVQDMDHENMFWYRQDPGLGLRLIYFSYDVKMKEKGDIPEGYSVSREKKERFSLILESASTNQTSMYLCASTKQGPQELFFGEGSRLTVL.

Worth noting for this clone: Other DNA sequences in this specimen translate into the identical CDR3. J is TRBJ2-3 and V is TRBV5-4; D may be TRBD1 (5 bases). CDR3 length: 14 amino acids. The germline CDR1 and CDR2 sequences are SGHNT and YYREEE (reference sequence). The V end was cut by 4 bases, the J end by 0 bases, with 9 bases between. Here the CDR3 reads CASSLQGSTDTQYF. CDR3 nucleotide sequence: TGTGCCAGCAGCCTCCAGGGTAGCACAGATACGCAGTATTTT.

The V call is TRBV19, the J call TRBJ1-4; maybe TRBD1 (5 bases). There are 14 residues in the CDR3. CDR1 and CDR2 (germline): LNHDA, SQIVND (reference sequence). V was clipped by 5 bases and J by 6 bases, with 13 bases between them. This chain's CDR3 is CASSDLGGDEKLFF. Written as DNA, the CDR3 is TGTGCCAGTAGTGATTTGGGGGGGGATGAAAAACTGTTTTTT.

This clone was seen only a few times. The V and J genes are TRBV6-4 and TRBJ2-2; TRBD2 matches 11 bases. The germline gives CDR1 MRHNA, CDR2 SNTAGT. V dropped 8 bases and J dropped 4; count of bases not matched to a gene: 15. This CDR3 contains 18 residues. The CDR3 sequence is CASPPCRLAGGRTGELFF. In DNA, the CDR3 is TGTGCCAGCCCCCCCTGTAGGCTAGCGGGGGGCCGCACCGGGGAGCTGTTTTTT.

CDR3 protein: CASSKTLSNQPQHF. CDR3 in DNA: TGTGCCAGCAGCAAAACCCTTAGCAATCAGCCCCAGCATTTT. The gene calls are TRBV27 and TRBJ1-5; D is undetermined. Germline CDR1 is MNHEY and CDR2 is SMNVEV (reference sequence). The V end was cut by 6 bases, the J end by 0 bases, with 9 bases between. The CDR3 has 14 amino acids.

The chain has TRBV11-3 and TRBJ2-3; TRBD1 aligns across 8 bases. In germline, CDR1 is SGHNT, CDR2 YENEEA. The CDR3 runs to 15 residues. After removal of 5 bases from V and 4 bases from J, the junction contained 8 bases not matched to a gene. The CDR3 protein is CASSRTGLIADTQYF. The CDR3 region has the DNA TGTGCCAGCAGCCGGACAGGGCTAATAGCAGATACGCAGTATTTT.

The chain recombines TRBV5-1 with TRBJ1-4; D may be TRBD1 (6 bases). The CDR3 totals 15 residues. The germline V gene has CDR1 SGHRS and CDR2 YFSETQ. The ends were cut back, 4 bases at V and 4 bases at J, with 14 bases in the middle. The CDR3 nucleotides read TGCGCCAGCAGCCCCGGGGGGGGCTTTAATGAAAAACTGTTTTTT. Protein sequence: CASSPGGGFNEKLFF.

The gene calls are TRBV4-1 and TRBJ2-3; 9 positions agree with TRBD2. The CDR3 has 18 residues. Unmatched junction bases numbered 9, after V lost 0 bases and J lost 2 bases. Germline CDR1 and CDR2: MGHRA and YSYEKL. The CDR3 spells CASSQEGASGVNTDTQYF. The CDR3 region has the DNA TGCGCCAGCAGCCAAGAGGGGGCTAGCGGGGTGAACACAGATACGCAGTATTTT.

This clone was seen only a few times. The chain recombines TRBV10-3 with TRBJ1-1; 8 bases are shared with TRBD1. J gave up 1 base and V 4 bases, and 5 bases lay outside the gene matches. This CDR3 has 15 amino acids. Germline-derived CDR1 and CDR2 are ENHRY and SYGVKD. DNA of the CDR3: TGTGCCATCAGTGCCGGACAGGGCCGGAACACTGAAGCTTTCTTT. Protein product: CAISAGQGRNTEAFF.

This clone was observed a single time. The chain joins TRBV6-5 to TRBJ1-4; D unresolved. CDR1 MNHEY and CDR2 SVGAGI come from the germline V gene. The CDR3 has 15 amino acids. Trimming pared 7 bases from V and 0 bases from J, leaving 12 bases between. The CDR3 reads CASKNNRATNEKLFF. Written as DNA, the CDR3 is TGTGCCAGCAAGAATAACCGCGCAACTAATGAAAAACTGTTTTTT.

V usage is TRBV2 and J usage is TRBJ1-5; weak D call: TRBD1 (6 bases). The ends were cut back, 3 bases at V and 6 bases at J, with 18 bases in the middle. Germline loops: CDR1 SNHLY, CDR2 FYNNEI. The CDR3 is made up of 16 amino acids. DNA of the CDR3: TGTGCCAGCAGTGATAGTCCTAACAGGGCATTTCAGCCCCAGCATTTT. Its protein product is CASSDSPNRAFQPQHF.

V usage is TRBV19 and J usage is TRBJ1-6; D unresolved. CDR1 and CDR2 (germline): LNHDA, SQIVND (reference sequence). The CDR3 loop spans 16 amino acids. V lost 5 bases to trimming and J lost 0 bases, with 11 bases between them. The CDR3 protein is CASSEGRPSYNSPLHF. The DNA for the CDR3 is TGTGCCAGTAGTGAGGGCAGACCCTCCTATAATTCACCCCTCCACTTT.

The chain is built from TRBV6-4 and TRBJ2-2; D is unresolved. The CDR3 is made up of 13 amino acids. V lost 4 bases, J lost 5 bases, and 8 bases lay in between. Per the germline V gene, CDR1 is MRHNA and CDR2 is SNTAGT. CDR3 sequence (DNA): TGTGCCAGCAGTGCAAGTAGGACCGGGGAGCTGTTTTTT. Protein product: CASSASRTGELFF.